Listed below are T cell receptor beta chains from one sample, sequenced in a study of blood T cells in healthy people across ages. TCRdb processed the 5' RACE reads anew with MiXCR; each CDR3 protein has one entry. The sample contains about 500,000 distinct CDR3 sequences, about 24% of which appear only once. These data were likewise used in another study, on T cells of mothers and their children.

Sequenced input: blood. Receptors were obtained from a boy between 10 and 17 years old in good health. CDR3s include the opening cysteine and the closing phenylalanine or tryptophan. The order of the fields is D gene, J gene, V gene, CDR3 length, clone size, CDR3 DNA, CDR3 protein. A D gene is named only where the DNA matches it firmly. Clone size is shown for a subset of rows, as once, few, many or a class of expanded clone.

>TRBD2|TRBJ2-1|TRBV11-1|16|-
TGTGCCAGCAGCTTAGCGACTAGCGGGGGAGGTAATGAGCAGTTCTTC
CASSLATSGGGNEQFF
>TRBD2|TRBJ2-2|TRBV7-9|15|-
TGCGCCAGCAGCTTGGGGGACTATGGGACCGGGGAGCTGTTTTTT
CASSLGDYGTGELFF
>TRBD2|TRBJ2-5|TRBV25-1|14|-
TGTGCCAGCAGTGCGACTAGCCCCCAAGAGACCCAGTACTTC
CASSATSPQETQYF
>TRBD2|TRBJ2-1|TRBV7-9|15|-
TGTGCCAGCAGCTTAGTAGCGGGGGAGAACAATGAGCAGTTCTTC
CASSLVAGENNEQFF
>-|TRBJ2-5|TRBV7-9|13|few
TGTGCCAGCAGCCTACACAGGGACGAGGCCCAGTACTTC
CASSLHRDEAQYF
>-|TRBJ2-1|TRBV4-3|17|-
TGCGCCAGCAGCCAAGGAACGGCAGCCATACTTGACAATGAGCAGTTCTTC
CASSQGTAAILDNEQFF
>TRBD2|TRBJ2-1|TRBV27|14|-
TGTGCCAGCGGACTAGCGGGAGCAGGGGGTGAGCAGTTCTTC
CASGLAGAGGEQFF
>-|TRBJ1-1|TRBV2|15|-
TGTGCCAGCAGGACGGCTCCTAGCGAGAACACTGAAGCTTTCTTT
CASRTAPSENTEAFF
>-|TRBJ1-6|TRBV6-1|13|-
TGTGCCAGCAGGGAGACACGCAATTCACCCCTCCACTTT
CASRETRNSPLHF
>-|TRBJ1-5|TRBV6-2/TRBV6-3|15|few
TGTGCCAGCAGTGAGACAGTCCACTCCAATCAGCCCCAGCATTTT
CASSETVHSNQPQHF
>-|TRBJ1-1|TRBV7-8|15|few
TGTGCCAGCAGCTTAGCGGAGGAGACGGCCACTGAAGCTTTCTTT
CASSLAEETATEAFF
>TRBD1|TRBJ1-5|TRBV4-3|14|-
TGCGCCAGCAGCCAAACAGGGGGCAGCCAGCCCCAGCATTTT
CASSQTGGSQPQHF
>-|TRBJ1-6|TRBV21-1|18|few
TGTGCCAGCAACCAGGGACGGGCAGAGATGCGGTATAATTCACCCCTCCACTTT
CASNQGRAEMRYNSPLHF
>-|TRBJ2-3|TRBV18|17|-
TGTGCCAGCTCACTTAGGATGGCCAGCCGCCGCACAGATACGCAGTATTTT
CASSLRMASRRTDTQYF
>-|TRBJ1-4|TRBV2|15|few
TGTGCCAGCAGTCCCCAGGCCAAAGCTAATGAAAAACTGTTTTTT
CASSPQAKANEKLFF
>-|TRBJ2-1|TRBV27|13|few
TGTGCCAGCAGTTTAAATGGTTACAATGAGCAGTTCTTC
CASSLNGYNEQFF
>TRBD2|TRBJ2-5|TRBV7-8|18|few
TGTGCCAGCAGCTTCCCGATCGTGTCGGGAGGGATCCAAGAGACCCAGTACTTC
CASSFPIVSGGIQETQYF
>-|TRBJ1-4|TRBV20-1|14|-
TGCAGTGCTAGAAAGGGCTCTTGGAGCGAAAAACTGTTTTTT
CSARKGSWSEKLFF
>-|TRBJ2-2|TRBV3-1|16|few
TGTGCCAGCAGCCCCCGCCAGGAGTCGTTTACCGGGGAGCTGTTTTTT
CASSPRQESFTGELFF
>-|TRBJ2-1|TRBV14|16|few
TGTGCCAGCAGCCGTCCCGACCCCACCAAGCTCAATGAGCAGTTCTTC
CASSRPDPTKLNEQFF
>-|TRBJ1-3|TRBV7-9|15|-
TGTGCCAGCAGCTATACACCGAGCTCTGGAAACACCATATATTTT
CASSYTPSSGNTIYF
>TRBD1|TRBJ2-7|TRBV18|17|-
TGTGCCAGCTCACCACTGCCTCGGACAGGCTACTCCTACGAGCAGTACTTC
CASSPLPRTGYSYEQYF
>-|TRBJ2-1|TRBV21-1|16|few
TGTGCCAGCAGCAAAGGACAGGGGTGTCCCTACAATGAGCAGTTCTTC
CASSKGQGCPYNEQFF
>-|TRBJ2-1|TRBV14|17|-
TGTGCCAGCAGCTCCGGATTCATTACCGGACTGGGGGATGAGCAGTTCTTC
CASSSGFITGLGDEQFF
>-|TRBJ2-5|TRBV18|16|-
TGTGCCAGCTCACCTAGGCCGGGGCAGACTCAAGAGACCCAGTACTTC
CASSPRPGQTQETQYF
>-|TRBJ2-1|TRBV20-1|15|few
TGCAGTGCTGATGGGTCGCACGATTCCTACAATGAGCAGTTCTTC
CSADGSHDSYNEQFF
>-|TRBJ2-5|TRBV5-1|14|many
TGCGCCAGCAGCCGGGACGGAAGAGAAGAGACCCAGTACTTC
CASSRDGREETQYF
>TRBD2|TRBJ2-2|TRBV4-3|15|few
TGCGCCAGCAGCCAAGGCTGGACTAGCGGGAGGGAGCTGTTTTTT
CASSQGWTSGRELFF
>TRBD1|TRBJ2-1|TRBV28|15|-
TGTGCCAGCAGCGCCCCCGGACAGGGATACAATGAGCAGTTCTTC
CASSAPGQGYNEQFF
>-|TRBJ1-6|TRBV4-2|15|-
TGTGCCAGCAGCCAAGTCCCGGGGTCGGATTCACCCCTCCACTTT
CASSQVPGSDSPLHF
>-|TRBJ1-2|TRBV7-2|15|-
TGTGCCAGCAGCGCCTCGGTGAGTGCCCGCTATGGCTACACCTTC
CASSASVSARYGYTF
>-|TRBJ2-1|TRBV7-2|15|-
TGTGCCAGCAGCTTAAGTGGACTCGGTTGGGATGAGCAGTTCTTC
CASSLSGLGWDEQFF
>-|TRBJ1-1|TRBV5-6|14|-
TGTGCCAGCAGCTTGGACCCCATGAACACTGAAGCTTTCTTT
CASSLDPMNTEAFF
>-|TRBJ2-1|TRBV3-1|15|few
TGTGCCAGCAGCCAAGGAGGGGCTTCCTACAATGAGCAGTTCTTC
CASSQGGASYNEQFF
>-|TRBJ1-2|TRBV28|13|few
TGTGCCAGCAGGTTCGGGACAACTTATGGCTGCACCTTC
CASRFGTTYGCTF
>-|TRBJ2-3|TRBV28|14|-
TGTGCCAGCAGTCGATCTGGTTCCACAGATACGCCGTATTTT
CASSRSGSTDTPYF
>-|TRBJ2-7|TRBV7-2|13|-
TGTGCCAGCAGCCACGACAGGTCCTACGAGCAGTACTTC
CASSHDRSYEQYF
>-|TRBJ1-3|TRBV4-1|15|few
TGCGCCAGCAGCCGACCAGGGTTCGATGGAAACACCATATATTTT
CASSRPGFDGNTIYF
>TRBD2|TRBJ2-3|TRBV27|15|few
TGTGCCAGCAACTACCTAGCGGGGCACACAGATACGCAGTATTTT
CASNYLAGHTDTQYF
>TRBD1|TRBJ2-7|TRBV4-1|13|-
TGCGCCAGCAGCCAATCAGGGGGCTACGAGCAGTACTTC
CASSQSGGYEQYF
>TRBD2|TRBJ2-5|TRBV6-2/TRBV6-3|13|many
TGTGCCAGCAGGGGACTAGCGGGCGAGACCCAGTACTTC
CASRGLAGETQYF
>TRBD1|TRBJ1-1|TRBV20-1|13|-
TGCAGTGCCCCCGGACAGGTTACCACTGAAGCTTTCTTT
CSAPGQVTTEAFF
>TRBD1|TRBJ2-2|TRBV20-1|18|-
TGCAGTGCTAGAGGGACAGGGGGCTATTACGCGAACACCGGGGAGCTGTTTTTT
CSARGTGGYYANTGELFF
>-|TRBJ2-7|TRBV7-9|12|-
TGTACCAGCAGCCCCAGTGGGGACGAGCAGTACTTC
CTSSPSGDEQYF
>-|TRBJ1-1|TRBV29-1|12|many
TGCAGCGTTGGTAAGCTAATGACTGAAGCTTTCTTT
CSVGKLMTEAFF
>-|TRBJ2-3|TRBV6-2/TRBV6-3|15|few
TGTGCCAGCAGTGCCACAGGGAGCGCCGCAGATACGCAGTATTTT
CASSATGSAADTQYF
>-|TRBJ2-1|TRBV6-6|13|-
TGTGCCGGCAAATGGGTCTCCTACAATGAGCAGTTCTTC
CAGKWVSYNEQFF
>-|TRBJ2-2|TRBV24-1|14|few
TGTGCCACCAGTGATATAGGGGACACCGGGGAGCTGTTTTTT
CATSDIGDTGELFF
>-|TRBJ2-7|TRBV21-1|16|-
TGTGCCAGCAAAAGGGGACTAGGGGCGGGAGTCTACGAGCAGTACTTC
CASKRGLGAGVYEQYF
>TRBD1|TRBJ1-5|TRBV7-9|15|once
TGTGCCAGCAGCGTGGACAGGGGAGGAGGACAGCCCCAGCATTTT
CASSVDRGGGQPQHF
>TRBD1|TRBJ2-7|TRBV5-1|14|few
TGCGCCAGCAGCCTTCAGGGGGAATCGAACGAGCAGTACTTC
CASSLQGESNEQYF
>TRBD1|TRBJ2-4|TRBV28|16|few
TGTGCCAGCAGAAATACAGGGGGCATCGACAAAAACATTCAGTACTTC
CASRNTGGIDKNIQYF
>-|TRBJ1-1|TRBV28|13|once
TGTGCCAGCAGCTATCCCGGGTACACTGAAGCTTTCTTT
CASSYPGYTEAFF
>TRBD2|TRBJ2-5|TRBV10-3|15|few
TGTGCCATCAGACCAAGCGGGGGGGCCCGAGAGACCCAGTACTTC
CAIRPSGGARETQYF
>TRBD1|TRBJ1-4|TRBV7-2|16|-
TGTGCCAGCAGCTTGGCCACAGGGGCCGGGGGTGAAAAACTGTTTTTT
CASSLATGAGGEKLFF
>TRBD2|TRBJ2-1|TRBV10-3|15|few
TGTGCCATCAGTGATCCGACTAGCGGGATCAATGAGCAGTTCTTC
CAISDPTSGINEQFF
>-|TRBJ2-7|TRBV10-3|14|-
TGTGCCATCAGTGAGTCGAAAACTAGCCACGAGCAGTACTTC
CAISESKTSHEQYF
>-|TRBJ2-1|TRBV11-3|14|-
TGTGCCAGCAGCTTAGCTGGGACTTCTCGTGAGCAGTTCTTC
CASSLAGTSREQFF
>TRBD1|TRBJ2-1|TRBV4-1|14|-
TGCGCCAGCAGCCAACCCCCAGGGGGATATGAGCAGTTCTTC
CASSQPPGGYEQFF
>TRBD1|TRBJ1-2|TRBV28|16|-
TGTGCCAGCAGTCAGCACCCGGGACAGGGGGCTGGAGGCTACACCTTC
CASSQHPGQGAGGYTF